The 10 T cell receptor beta chains listed next were all sequenced from one sample in a study of T cell responses to AZD1222 COVID-19 vaccine. Using immunoSEQ multiplex PCR, the repertoire was profiled, and TCRdb retains in-frame clones only, with some absent. Of approximately 140,000 clones listed, roughly nine tenths are singletons. The starting material was peripheral blood, obtained 28 days after the second AZD1222 dose. These receptors all come from an adult who received the AZD1222 COVID-19 vaccine.

The chain is built from TRBV27 and TRBJ1-6, with 10 bases aligning to TRBD1. CDR1 MNHEY and CDR2 SMNVEV come from the germline V gene (reference sequence). The V segment lost 8 bases and the J segment 8 bases; nucleotides outside the gene matches: 3. This CDR3 spans 13 amino acids. The CDR3 reads CASGDRGHSPLHF. For the CDR3, the DNA is TGTGCCAGCGGGGACAGGGGTCATTCACCCCTCCACTTT.

CDR3: CASSFVGGEKTQYF. CDR3 DNA: TGTGCCAGCAGTTTTGTAGGGGGAGAAAAGACCCAGTACTTC. The chain recombines TRBV27 with TRBJ2-5; possible D gene TRBD1, 6 bases. From germline, CDR1 is MNHEY and CDR2 SMNVEV (reference sequence). Deletions cut 3 bases from V and 6 bases from J, with 14 bases between. The CDR3 runs 14 residues.

The chain has TRBV7-2 and TRBJ1-1, with a possible D match to TRBD1 (5 bases). This CDR3 is 15 amino acids long. Deletions cut 3 bases from V and 0 bases from J, with 11 bases between. The germline gives CDR1 SGHTA, CDR2 FQGNSA. The CDR3 loop is CASSLRAGLNTEAFF. The CDR3 DNA is TGTGCCAGCAGCTTGAGGGCAGGGCTGAACACTGAAGCTTTCTTT.

V gene TRBV18 combines with J gene TRBJ2-5, with TRBD1 as a possible D gene (5 bases). The germline CDR1 and CDR2 sequences are KGHSH and LQKENI. The CDR3 extends over 13 amino acids. V was shortened by 6 bases and J by 1 base, with 9 bases between the two germline ends. The CDR3 DNA reads TGTGCCAGCTCCCCAGGGATCCAAGAGACCCAGTACTTC. It yields the protein CASSPGIQETQYF.

The chain combines TRBV5-4 with TRBJ2-1; D possibly uses TRBD1 or TRBD2 (7 bases each). The V end was cut by 6 bases, the J end by 12 bases, with 25 bases between. In germline, CDR1 is SGHNT, CDR2 YYREEE (reference sequence). The CDR3 sequence is 15 residues long. CDR3: CASNTPGGTASGQFF. CDR3 coding DNA: TGTGCCAGCAATACTCCCGGGGGGACAGCATCGGGGCAGTTCTTC. The full variable domain, its missing parts supplied by reference TRBV5-4 and TRBJ2-1, is ETGVTQSPTHLIKTRGQQVTLRCSSQSGHNTVSWYQQALGQGPQFIFQYYREEENGRGNFPPRFSGLQFPNYSSELNVNALELDDSALYLCASNTPGGTASGQFFGPGTRLTVL.

There are a few counts of this clone. The rearrangement links TRBV7-9 to TRBJ1-1, with a weak D call TRBD1 (6 bases). This CDR3 has 15 amino acids. Germline V gene lookup returns CDR1 SEHNR and CDR2 FQNEAQ (reference sequence). V gave up 4 bases and J gave up 7 bases, with 19 bases separating them. CDR3 coding DNA: TGTGCCAGCAGCTGGACCGGGACAACTAGGGATGAAGCTTTCTTT. Residues: CASSWTGTTRDEAFF. The full variable domain, in which reference TRBV7-9 and TRBJ1-1 provide the parts outside the CDR3, is DTGVSQNPRHKITKRGQNVTFRCDPISEHNRLYWYRQTLGQGPEFLTYFQNEAQLEKSRLLSDRFSAERPKGSFSTLEIQRTEQGDSAMYLCASSWTGTTRDEAFFGQGTRLTVV.

A single count supports this clone. V gene TRBV7-2 combines with J gene TRBJ1-2; D gene ambiguous. Trimming shortened V by 5 bases and J by 2 bases, and 12 bases separated the two germline ends. This CDR3 comprises 14 residues. Germline CDR1 and CDR2: SGHTA and FQGNSA. The chain's CDR3 is CASSPNIGNYGYTF. The CDR3 region has the DNA TGTGCCAGCAGCCCAAACATCGGGAACTATGGCTACACCTTC.

The chain recombines TRBV6-6 with TRBJ1-2; possible D gene TRBD1, 5 bases. Germline assignment: CDR1 MNHNY and CDR2 SVGAGI (reference sequence). V shed 8 bases and J shed 3 bases, with 19 bases lying between them. The CDR3 loop spans 15 amino acids. The CDR3 region is CASANPGGKDYGYTF. CDR3 coding DNA: TGTGCCAGCGCGAACCCCGGGGGAAAGGACTATGGCTACACCTTC.

This clone was detected once. The J gene is TRBJ2-1, the V gene TRBV19; 9 positions agree with TRBD1. The CDR3 length is 14 residues. Germline CDR1 and CDR2: LNHDA and SQIVND (reference sequence). With 3 bases clipped from V and 8 bases from J, the junction kept 5 bases outside the gene matches. The CDR3 coding sequence is TGTGCCAGTAGTATGGGGACAGGGCTGGATGAGCAGTTCTTC. Its translation is CASSMGTGLDEQFF.

The chain combines TRBV7-2 with TRBJ1-5, with D uncertain. Trimming pared 6 bases from V and 0 bases from J, leaving 12 bases between. The CDR3 is 15 residues long. Germline CDR1 is SGHTA and CDR2 is FQGNSA. CDR3 in DNA: TGTGCCAGCAGACCCAGGCGGGATAGCAATCAGCCCCAGCATTTT. It codes for CASRPRRDSNQPQHF.